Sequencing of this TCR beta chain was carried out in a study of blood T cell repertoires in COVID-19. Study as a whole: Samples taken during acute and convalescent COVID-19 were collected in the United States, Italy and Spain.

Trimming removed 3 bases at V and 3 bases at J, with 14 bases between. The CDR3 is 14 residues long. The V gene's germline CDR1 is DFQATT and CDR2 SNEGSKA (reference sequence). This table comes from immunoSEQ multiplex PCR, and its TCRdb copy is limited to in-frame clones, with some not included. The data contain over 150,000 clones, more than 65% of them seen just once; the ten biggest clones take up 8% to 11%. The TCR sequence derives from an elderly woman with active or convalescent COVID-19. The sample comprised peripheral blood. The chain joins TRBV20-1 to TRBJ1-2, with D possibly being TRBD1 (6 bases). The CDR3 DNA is TGCAGTGCTAGTAAACAGGGTGGAGACTATGGCTACACCTTC. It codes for CSASKQGGDYGYTF.